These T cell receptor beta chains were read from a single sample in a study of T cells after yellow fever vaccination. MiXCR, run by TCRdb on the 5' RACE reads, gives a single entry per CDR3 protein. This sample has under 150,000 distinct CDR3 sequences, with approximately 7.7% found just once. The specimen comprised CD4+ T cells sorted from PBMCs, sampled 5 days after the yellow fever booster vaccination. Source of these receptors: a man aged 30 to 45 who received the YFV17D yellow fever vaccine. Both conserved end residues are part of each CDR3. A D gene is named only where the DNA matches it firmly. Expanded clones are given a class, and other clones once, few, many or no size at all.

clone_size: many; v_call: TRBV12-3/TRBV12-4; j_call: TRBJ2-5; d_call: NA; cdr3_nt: TGTGCCAGCAGTTTGCAAAGAGGAGAGACCCAGTACTTC; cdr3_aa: CASSLQRGETQYF
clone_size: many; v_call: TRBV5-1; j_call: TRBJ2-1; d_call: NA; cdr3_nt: TGCGCCAGCAGCTTGGGCCAGCGGAGTTTGGGCAATGAGCAGTTCTTC; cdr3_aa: CASSLGQRSLGNEQFF
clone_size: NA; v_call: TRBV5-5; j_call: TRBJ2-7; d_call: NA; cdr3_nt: TGTGCCAGCAGCTTTCGGGATATGAGCGGAGCCTACGAGCAGTACTTC; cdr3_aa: CASSFRDMSGAYEQYF
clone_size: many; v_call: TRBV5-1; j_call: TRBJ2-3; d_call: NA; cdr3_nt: TGCGCCAGCAGCTTCACGTCTAGCACAGATACGCAGTATTTT; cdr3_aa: CASSFTSSTDTQYF
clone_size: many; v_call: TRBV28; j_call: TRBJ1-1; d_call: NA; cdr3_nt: TGTGCCAGCACCCATGTTAGGAACACTGAAGCTTTCTTT; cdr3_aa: CASTHVRNTEAFF
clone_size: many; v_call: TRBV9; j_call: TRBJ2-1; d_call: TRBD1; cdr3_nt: TGTGCCAGCAGCGTCGGACAGGGGGCGCAAAATGAGCAGTTCTTC; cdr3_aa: CASSVGQGAQNEQFF
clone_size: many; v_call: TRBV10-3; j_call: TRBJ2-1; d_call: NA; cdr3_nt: TGTGCCATCAGTGACCCGTTAGTGCGCTACAATGAGCAGTTCTTC; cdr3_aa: CAISDPLVRYNEQFF
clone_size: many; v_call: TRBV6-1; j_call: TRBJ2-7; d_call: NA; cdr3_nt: TGTGCCAGCACCCGGGACGGGGGCTACGAGCAGTACTTC; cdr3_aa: CASTRDGGYEQYF
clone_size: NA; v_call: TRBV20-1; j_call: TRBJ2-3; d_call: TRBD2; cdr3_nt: TGCTGTGCTAGCCCCTTATCGGGGGGACGCACAGATACGCAGTATTTT; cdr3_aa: CCASPLSGGRTDTQYF
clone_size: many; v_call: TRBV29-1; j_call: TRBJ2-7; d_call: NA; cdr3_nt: TGCAGCGTTGAACGGGACTACGAGCAGTACTTC; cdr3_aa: CSVERDYEQYF